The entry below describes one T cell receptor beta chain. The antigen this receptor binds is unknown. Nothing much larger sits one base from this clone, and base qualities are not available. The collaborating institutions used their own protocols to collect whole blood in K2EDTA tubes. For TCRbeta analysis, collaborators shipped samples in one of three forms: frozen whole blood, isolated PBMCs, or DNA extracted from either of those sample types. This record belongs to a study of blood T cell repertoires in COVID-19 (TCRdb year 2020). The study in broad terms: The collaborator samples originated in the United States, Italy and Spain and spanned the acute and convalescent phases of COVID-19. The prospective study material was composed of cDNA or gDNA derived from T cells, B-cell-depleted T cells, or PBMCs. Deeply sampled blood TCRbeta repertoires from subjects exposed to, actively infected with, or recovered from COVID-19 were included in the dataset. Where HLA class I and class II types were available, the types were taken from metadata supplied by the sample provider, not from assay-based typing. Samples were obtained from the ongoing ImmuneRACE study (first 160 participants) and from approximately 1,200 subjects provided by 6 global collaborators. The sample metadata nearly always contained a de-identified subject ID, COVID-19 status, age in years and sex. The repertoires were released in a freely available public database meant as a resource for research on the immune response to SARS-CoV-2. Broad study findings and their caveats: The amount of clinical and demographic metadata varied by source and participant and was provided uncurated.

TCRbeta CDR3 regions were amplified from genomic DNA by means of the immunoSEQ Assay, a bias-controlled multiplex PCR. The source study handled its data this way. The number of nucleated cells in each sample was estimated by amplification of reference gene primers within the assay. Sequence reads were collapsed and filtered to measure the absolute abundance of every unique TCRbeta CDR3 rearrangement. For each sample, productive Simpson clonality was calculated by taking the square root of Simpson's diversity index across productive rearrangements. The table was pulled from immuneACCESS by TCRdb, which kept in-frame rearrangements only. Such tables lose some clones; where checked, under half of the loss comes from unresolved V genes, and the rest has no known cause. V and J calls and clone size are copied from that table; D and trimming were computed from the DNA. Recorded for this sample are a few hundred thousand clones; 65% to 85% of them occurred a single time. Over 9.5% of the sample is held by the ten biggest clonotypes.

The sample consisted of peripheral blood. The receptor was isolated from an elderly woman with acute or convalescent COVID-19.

The CDR3 region reads CASSFGQGVYNEQFF. The DNA reads TGTGCCAGCAGCTTCGGACAGGGAGTCTACAATGAGCAGTTCTTC. Here the chain combines TRBV5-5 and TRBJ2-1; 8 bases in the junction line up with TRBD1. Trimming accounts for 2 bases at V and 3 bases at J, while the number of junction bases matched to no gene is 4. Per the germline V gene (reference sequence), SGHKS is the CDR1 and YYEKEE is the CDR2. The CDR3 covers 15 residues, taking in both the cysteine and the phenylalanine. Only CDR3 DNA is held: 45 bases, read in frame from base 1.